The 14 T cell receptor beta chains below come from one sample, sequenced in a study of blood T cell repertoires in COVID-19. TCRdb's table, derived via immunoSEQ multiplex PCR, lists solely in-frame clones and lacks some. The sample lists about 200,000 clones, over 70% occurring once. Input material: peripheral blood. The source of these receptors is a woman in her sixties or seventies with acute or convalescent COVID-19.

The gene calls are TRBV9 and TRBJ2-1; 8 bases line up with TRBD2. Unmatched junction bases numbered 4, after V lost 2 bases and J lost 3 bases. Germline CDR1 reads SGDLS; CDR2 reads YYNGEE. This CDR3 is 15 amino acids long. The CDR3 region has the DNA TGTGCCAGCAGCGTGACTAGCGCCCGCTACAATGAGCAGTTCTTC. Translating gives CASSVTSARYNEQFF.

The genes are TRBV7-2 and TRBJ2-5; D remains ambiguous. The V end was cut by 1 base, the J end by 2 bases, with 8 bases between. The CDR3 is made up of 14 amino acids. CDR1 and CDR2 from the germline V gene are SGHTA and FQGNSA. CDR3 in DNA: TGTGCCAGCAGCTTAGATGGCCAACAAGAGACCCAGTACTTC. Protein: CASSLDGQQETQYF.

This clone was seen more than once but under ten times. The gene calls are TRBV15 and TRBJ1-5; perhaps TRBD1 as D (6 bases). This CDR3 is 16 amino acids long. Germline-derived CDR1 and CDR2 are LNHNV and YYDKDF (reference sequence). V gave up 5 bases and J gave up 5 bases, with 19 bases separating them. The CDR3 spells CATSRGGGRGDQPQHF. The CDR3 coding sequence is TGTGCCACCAGCCGGGGAGGGGGTCGGGGGGATCAGCCCCAGCATTTT.

This clone was recorded only once. The rearrangement joins TRBV27 to TRBJ2-1, with 13 nucleotides matching TRBD2. J gave up 2 bases and V 6 bases, and 7 bases lay outside the gene matches. The CDR3 length is 17 residues. Germline V gene lookup returns CDR1 MNHEY and CDR2 SMNVEV (reference sequence). CDR3 sequence: CASRAGLAGVAYNEQFF. CDR3 DNA: TGTGCCAGCAGGGCCGGACTAGCGGGAGTGGCCTACAATGAGCAGTTCTTC.

V usage is TRBV14 and J usage is TRBJ1-3; D gene uncertain. The ends were cut back, 0 bases at V and 0 bases at J, with 12 bases in the middle. Per germline, CDR1 SGHDN and CDR2 FVKESK. The CDR3 is 17 amino acids. The CDR3 DNA sequence: TGTGCCAGCAGCCAAGAAGGAACTGGAGGCTCTGGAAACACCATATATTTT. Protein product: CASSQEGTGGSGNTIYF.

The chain uses TRBV7-8 and TRBJ1-2; 7 bases are shared with TRBD1. The V gene end was trimmed by 0 bases and the J gene end by 4 bases; junction bases not matched to a gene: 5. Germline assignment: CDR1 SGHVS and CDR2 FQNEAQ. CDR3 length: 15 residues. The CDR3 DNA follows: TGTGCCAGCAGCTTAGCGGGCAGGGGGTCCTATGGCTACACCTTC. This sequence encodes CASSLAGRGSYGYTF.

The V call is TRBV5-1, the J call TRBJ2-7, with 8 bases matching TRBD2. The germline gives CDR1 SGHRS, CDR2 YFSETQ. This CDR3 has 14 residues. Unmatched junction bases numbered 5, after V lost 3 bases and J lost 3 bases. Here the CDR3 DNA reads TGCGCCAGCAGCTCCAGCGGGAGTGGCTACGAGCAGTACTTC. It translates to CASSSSGSGYEQYF.

The V gene is TRBV28, the J gene TRBJ1-2; tentative D call: TRBD1 (5 bases). Germline V gene lookup returns CDR1 MDHEN and CDR2 SYDVKM. The CDR3 sequence is 15 residues long. The V end was cut by 6 bases, the J end by 5 bases, with 19 bases between. The CDR3 bases are TGTGCCAGCAGCTCCCCGAGCGGGGGTGTTTATGGCTACACCTTC. Residues: CASSSPSGGVYGYTF.

The chain couples TRBV19 to TRBJ1-5, with a tentative D call TRBD1 (5 bases). V was trimmed by 0 bases and J by 5 bases, leaving 11 bases between them. The CDR3 loop spans 15 amino acids. From germline, CDR1 is LNHDA and CDR2 SQIVND (reference sequence). CDR3 sequence (DNA): TGTGCCAGTAGTATAGATCTACAAGGGGATCAGCCCCAGCATTTT. Translation: CASSIDLQGDQPQHF. The variable domain in full, with the rest retrieved from reference TRBV19 and TRBJ1-5, is DGGITQSPKYLFRKEGQNVTLSCEQNLNHDAMYWYRQDPGQGLRLIYYSQIVNDFQKGDIAEGYSVSREKKESFPLTVTSAQKNPTAFYLCASSIDLQGDQPQHFGDGTRLSIL.

This clone was counted a few times. The chain has TRBV5-4 and TRBJ2-7; D perhaps matches TRBD1 (6 bases). Trimming pared 2 bases from V and 0 bases from J, leaving 9 bases between. The germline V gene encodes CDR1 SGHNT and CDR2 YYREEE (reference sequence). The CDR3 sequence is 14 residues long. The chain's CDR3 is CASSFTGSSYEQYF. CDR3 nucleotide sequence: TGTGCCAGCAGCTTTACAGGGAGCTCCTACGAGCAGTACTTC.

J is TRBJ1-2 and V is TRBV27; TRBD1 agrees at 9 bases. The CDR3 is made up of 15 amino acids. Trimming removed 1 base from V and 5 bases from J; junction bases left unmatched: 5. Germline loops: CDR1 MNHEY, CDR2 SMNVEV (reference sequence). The CDR3 sequence is CASSLYLGQGYGYTF. The DNA of the CDR3 is TGTGCCAGCAGTTTATACCTGGGACAGGGTTATGGCTACACCTTC.

The chain carries TRBV19 and TRBJ2-7; D might be TRBD1 (6 bases). V lost 0 bases to trimming and J lost 7 bases, with 10 bases between them. The CDR3 length is 13 residues. Germline values: CDR1 LNHDA, CDR2 SQIVND (reference sequence). The CDR3 nucleotides read TGTGCCAGTAGTATAGACAGGGGTGATGAGCAGTACTTC. It encodes CASSIDRGDEQYF.

The chain combines TRBV11-1 with TRBJ2-6; D possibly corresponds to TRBD1 (6 bases). The CDR3 is made up of 16 amino acids. Germline-derived CDR1 and CDR2 are SGHAT and FQDESV (reference sequence). The germline V and J ends were trimmed by 5 bases and 2 bases, with 13 bases remaining between them. The CDR3 DNA reads TGTGCCAGCAGCGGGCGACAGGCAGCTGGGGCCAACGTCCTGACTTTC. It specifies CASSGRQAAGANVLTF.

This clone was recorded at least ten times. The V and J genes are TRBV11-1 and TRBJ2-2, with 8 bases matching TRBD2. Germline assignment: CDR1 SGHAT and CDR2 FQDESV (reference sequence). This CDR3 comprises 16 residues. Trimming removed 7 bases from V and 5 bases from J; junction bases left unmatched: 12. CDR3 sequence reads: CASTGLGVSVTGELFF. CDR3 sequence (DNA): TGTGCCAGCACGGGACTAGGAGTATCCGTAACCGGGGAGCTGTTTTTT.